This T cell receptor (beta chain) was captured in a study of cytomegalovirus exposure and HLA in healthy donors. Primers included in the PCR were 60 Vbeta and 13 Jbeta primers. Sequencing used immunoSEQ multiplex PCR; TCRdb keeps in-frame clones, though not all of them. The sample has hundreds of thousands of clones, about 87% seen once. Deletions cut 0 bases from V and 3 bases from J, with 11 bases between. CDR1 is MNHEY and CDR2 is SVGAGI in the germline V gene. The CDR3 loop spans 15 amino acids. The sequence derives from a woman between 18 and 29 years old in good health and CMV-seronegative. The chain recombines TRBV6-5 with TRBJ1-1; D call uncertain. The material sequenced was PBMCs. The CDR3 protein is CASSYSILRDTEAFF. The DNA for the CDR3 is TGTGCCAGCAGTTACTCGATCCTGCGGGACACTGAAGCTTTCTTT.